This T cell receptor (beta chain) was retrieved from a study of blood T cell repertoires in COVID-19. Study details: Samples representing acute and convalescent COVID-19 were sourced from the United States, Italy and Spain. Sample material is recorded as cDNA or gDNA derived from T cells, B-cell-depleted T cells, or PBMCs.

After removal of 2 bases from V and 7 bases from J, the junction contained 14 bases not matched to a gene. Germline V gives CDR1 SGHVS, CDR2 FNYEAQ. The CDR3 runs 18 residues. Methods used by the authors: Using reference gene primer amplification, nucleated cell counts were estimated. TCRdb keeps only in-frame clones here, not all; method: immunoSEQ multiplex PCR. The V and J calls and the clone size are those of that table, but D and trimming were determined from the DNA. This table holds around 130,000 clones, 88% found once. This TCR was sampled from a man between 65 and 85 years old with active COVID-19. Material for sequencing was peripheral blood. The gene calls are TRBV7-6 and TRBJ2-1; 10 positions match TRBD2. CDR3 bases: TGTGCCAGCAGCTTAAAAAGCGGGAGGGAGACCATGTTAAATGAGCAGTTCTTC. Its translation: CASSLKSGRETMLNEQFF.